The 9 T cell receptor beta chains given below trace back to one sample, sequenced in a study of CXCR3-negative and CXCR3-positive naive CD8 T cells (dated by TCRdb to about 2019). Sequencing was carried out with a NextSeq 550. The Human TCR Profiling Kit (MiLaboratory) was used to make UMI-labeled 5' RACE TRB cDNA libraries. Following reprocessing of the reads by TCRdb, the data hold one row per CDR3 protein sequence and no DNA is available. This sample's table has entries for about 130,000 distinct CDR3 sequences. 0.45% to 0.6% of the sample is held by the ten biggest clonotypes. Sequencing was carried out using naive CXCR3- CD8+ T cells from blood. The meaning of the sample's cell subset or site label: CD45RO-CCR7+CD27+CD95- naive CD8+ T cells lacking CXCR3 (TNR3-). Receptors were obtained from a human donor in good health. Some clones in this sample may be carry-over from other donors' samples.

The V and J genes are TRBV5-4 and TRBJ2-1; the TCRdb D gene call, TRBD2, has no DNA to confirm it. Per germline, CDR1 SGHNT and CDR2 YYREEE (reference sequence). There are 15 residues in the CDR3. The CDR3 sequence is CASSPPTNSYNEQFF.

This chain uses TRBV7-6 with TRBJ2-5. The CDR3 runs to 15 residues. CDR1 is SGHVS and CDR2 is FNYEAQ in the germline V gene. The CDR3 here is CASSSKTHPRETQYF.

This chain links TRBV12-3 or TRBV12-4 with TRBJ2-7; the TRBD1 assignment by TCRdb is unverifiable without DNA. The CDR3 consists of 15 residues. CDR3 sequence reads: CASSYSGSRAYEQYF.

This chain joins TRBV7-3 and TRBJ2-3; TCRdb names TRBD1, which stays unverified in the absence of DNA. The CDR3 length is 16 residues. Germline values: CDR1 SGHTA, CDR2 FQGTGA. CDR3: CASSLLGGLVTDTQYF.

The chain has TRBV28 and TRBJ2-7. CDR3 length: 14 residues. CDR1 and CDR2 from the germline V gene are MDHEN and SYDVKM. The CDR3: CASSQPRGNYEQYF.

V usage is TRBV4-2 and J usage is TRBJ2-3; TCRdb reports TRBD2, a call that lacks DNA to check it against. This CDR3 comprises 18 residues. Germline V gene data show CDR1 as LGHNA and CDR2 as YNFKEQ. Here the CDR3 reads CASSQRGLAGGGTDTQYF.

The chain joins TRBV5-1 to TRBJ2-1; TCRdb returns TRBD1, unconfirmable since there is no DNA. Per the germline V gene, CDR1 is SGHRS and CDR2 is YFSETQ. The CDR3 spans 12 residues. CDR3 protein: CASSTTGTGIFF.

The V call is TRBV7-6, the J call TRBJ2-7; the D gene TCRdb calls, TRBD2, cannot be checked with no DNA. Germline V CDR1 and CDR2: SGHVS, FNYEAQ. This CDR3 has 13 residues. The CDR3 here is CASSLGAKSEQYF.

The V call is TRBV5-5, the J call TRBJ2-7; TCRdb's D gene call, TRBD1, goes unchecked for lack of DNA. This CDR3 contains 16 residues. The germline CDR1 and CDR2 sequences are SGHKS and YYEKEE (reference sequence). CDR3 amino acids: CASSPNPGQDSYEQYF.